Sequencing of this T cell receptor beta chain was carried out in a study of human T cells and chemical hapten exposure. As to time point: patch test 1, 2 weeks after DPC sensitization. Treatment reported: therapeutic diphenylcyclopropenone sensitization with weekly scalp DPC. Per the original data handling: With a range of about 23,224 to 700,000, the median per sample was about 92,000 TCRs. TCRdb analysed the RACE reads with MiXCR anew, one entry per CDR3 protein. The V and J calls follow TCRdb's processing rather than the paper's. The profile covers 75,000 to 95,000 distinct CDR3 sequences, with 12% appearing a single time and 3.5% to 4.5% taken by the ten largest. V lost 3 bases, J lost 7 bases, and 6 bases stayed unmatched. CDR3 length: 14 amino acids. Per the germline V gene, CDR1 is SNHLY and CDR2 is FYNNEI.

The TCR sequence derives from a woman aged 55 to 70 with alopecia areata. Some clones in this sample may be carry-over from other donors' samples. Material: whole blood, obtained in connection with sensitization to the hapten diphenylcyclopropenone (DPC). The chain links TRBV2 to TRBJ1-2, with 9 bases identical to TRBD1. The CDR3 DNA follows: TGTGCCAGCAGTGATTATGGACAGGGGTTTGGCTACACCTTC. Translation: CASSDYGQGFGYTF.